This is a list of T cell receptor beta chains from one sample in a study of shared clonotypes between healthy human individuals. Profiled with immunoSEQ multiplex PCR; TCRdb holds only in-frame clones, not every one. The data show some 320,000 clones, about nine tenths seen once. The sample taken for sequencing was memory CD8+ T cells sorted from blood. The receptors shown here come from a man aged 18-30 years in good health. CDR3s include the opening cysteine and the closing phenylalanine or tryptophan. A D gene is named only where the DNA matches it firmly. A clone size is listed for some rows: how often the clone was seen (once, few, many), or a class if it is expanded.

CDR3 protein: CASRSNSYNSPLHF
CDR3 DNA: TGTGCCAGCCGCTCAAACTCCTATAATTCACCCCTCCACTTT
V gene: TRBV27
clone size: NA
J gene: TRBJ1-6
D gene: NA

CDR3 protein: CASSALSSGGAGTDTQYF
CDR3 DNA: TGTGCCAGCAGTGCCCTTTCTAGCGGGGGGGCGGGCACAGATACGCAGTATTTT
V gene: TRBV6-1
clone size: NA
J gene: TRBJ2-3
D gene: TRBD2

CDR3 protein: CASSVVQGGEAFF
CDR3 DNA: TGTGCCAGCAGCGTAGTACAGGGCGGAGAAGCTTTCTTT
V gene: TRBV9
clone size: once
J gene: TRBJ1-1
D gene: NA

CDR3 protein: CASSLGRGLAYEQYF
CDR3 DNA: TGTGCCAGCAGTTTGGGGCGGGGGCTAGCGTACGAGCAGTACTTC
V gene: TRBV28
clone size: NA
J gene: TRBJ2-7
D gene: NA

CDR3 protein: CASLAEPSTDTQYF
CDR3 DNA: TGTGCCAGCCTAGCGGAACCTAGCACAGATACGCAGTATTTT
V gene: TRBV7-6
clone size: NA
J gene: TRBJ2-3
D gene: TRBD2

CDR3 protein: CASSRTNTEAFF
CDR3 DNA: TGTGCCAGCAGCCGCACGAACACTGAAGCTTTCTTT
V gene: TRBV7-9
clone size: NA
J gene: TRBJ1-1
D gene: NA

CDR3 protein: CAIRTASYEQYF
CDR3 DNA: TGTGCCATACGGACAGCTTCCTACGAGCAGTACTTC
V gene: TRBV10-3
clone size: many
J gene: TRBJ2-7
D gene: NA

CDR3 protein: CASNPTALSYEQYF
CDR3 DNA: TGTGCCAGCAACCCGACAGCTCTCTCCTACGAGCAGTACTTC
V gene: TRBV27
clone size: NA
J gene: TRBJ2-7
D gene: NA

CDR3 protein: CASSLPGHSNSPLHF
CDR3 DNA: TGTGCCAGCAGCTTACCGGGCCACTCTAATTCACCCCTCCACTTT
V gene: TRBV7-9
clone size: NA
J gene: TRBJ1-6
D gene: NA

CDR3 protein: CASSSSGTSGVTGLNEQFF
CDR3 DNA: TGCGCCAGCAGCTCGTCCGGGACTAGCGGAGTTACTGGTCTCAATGAGCAGTTCTTC
V gene: TRBV5-1
clone size: NA
J gene: TRBJ2-1
D gene: TRBD2

CDR3 protein: CASIQRGAVDIQYF
CDR3 DNA: TGTGCCAGCATCCAGAGGGGGGCGGTGGACATTCAGTACTTC
V gene: TRBV28
clone size: NA
J gene: TRBJ2-4
D gene: NA

CDR3 protein: CATSIGTQGDTQYF
CDR3 DNA: TGTGCCACCAGCATAGGGACACAAGGAGATACGCAGTATTTT
V gene: TRBV15
clone size: NA
J gene: TRBJ2-3
D gene: NA

CDR3 protein: CASSQILSGASTDTQYF
CDR3 DNA: TGCGCCAGCAGCCAAATACTTAGCGGGGCCAGCACAGATACGCAGTATTTT
V gene: TRBV4-1
clone size: NA
J gene: TRBJ2-3
D gene: TRBD2

CDR3 protein: CASSLGGQPQHF
CDR3 DNA: TGTGCCAGCAGCCTAGGGGGTCAGCCCCAGCATTTT
V gene: TRBV14
clone size: NA
J gene: TRBJ1-5
D gene: NA

CDR3 protein: CASSLGPSGGFMEKLFF
CDR3 DNA: TGCGCCAGCAGCTTGGGGCCCTCCGGGGGCTTTATGGAAAAACTGTTTTTT
V gene: TRBV5-1
clone size: NA
J gene: TRBJ1-4
D gene: NA

CDR3 protein: CARDRDSHSGANVLTF
CDR3 DNA: TGTGCCAGGGACCGGGACAGTCACTCTGGGGCCAACGTCCTGACTTTC
V gene: TRBV2
clone size: few
J gene: TRBJ2-6
D gene: TRBD1

CDR3 protein: CASSQVGLSNTEAFF
CDR3 DNA: TGCGCCAGCAGCCAAGTTGGTTTGTCGAACACTGAAGCTTTCTTT
V gene: TRBV4-1
clone size: NA
J gene: TRBJ1-1
D gene: NA

CDR3 protein: CASRELAGGITDTQYF
CDR3 DNA: TGTGCCAGCAGAGAACTAGCGGGAGGGATCACAGATACGCAGTATTTT
V gene: TRBV2
clone size: NA
J gene: TRBJ2-3
D gene: TRBD2

CDR3 protein: CASSADRPYTGELFF
CDR3 DNA: TGCGCCAGCAGCGCGGACAGGCCTTACACCGGGGAGCTGTTTTTT
V gene: TRBV5-1
clone size: NA
J gene: TRBJ2-2
D gene: TRBD1

CDR3 protein: CARGRRIKRGRTDTQYF
CDR3 DNA: TGTGCCAGGGGGCGCCGGATTAAAAGGGGTCGCACAGATACGCAGTATTTT
V gene: TRBV28
clone size: NA
J gene: TRBJ2-3
D gene: NA

CDR3 protein: CASSPSRGNTYNEQFF
CDR3 DNA: TGTGCCAGCAGCCCCTCCAGGGGCAACACCTACAATGAGCAGTTCTTC
V gene: TRBV27
clone size: NA
J gene: TRBJ2-1
D gene: NA

CDR3 protein: CASSYGTGLTEAFF
CDR3 DNA: TGTGCCAGCAGTTACGGGACAGGGCTTACTGAAGCTTTCTTT
V gene: TRBV6-5
clone size: NA
J gene: TRBJ1-1
D gene: TRBD1

CDR3 protein: CASSLEIDGTEWWNNEQFF
CDR3 DNA: TGTGCCAGCAGCTTAGAAATTGATGGGACAGAGTGGTGGAACAATGAGCAGTTCTTC
V gene: TRBV7-8
clone size: NA
J gene: TRBJ2-1
D gene: TRBD1

CDR3 protein: CASSLSPGEVETQYF
CDR3 DNA: TGCGCCAGCAGCTTGTCACCGGGGGAGGTAGAGACCCAGTACTTC
V gene: TRBV5-1
clone size: NA
J gene: TRBJ2-5
D gene: NA

CDR3 protein: CASSESGPENKRTGELFF
CDR3 DNA: TGCGCCAGCAGTGAGTCGGGGCCCGAAAACAAAAGGACCGGGGAGCTGTTTTTT
V gene: TRBV10-2
clone size: NA
J gene: TRBJ2-2
D gene: NA

CDR3 protein: CASSGQANTEAFF
CDR3 DNA: TGTGCCAGCAGTGGCCAGGCGAACACTGAAGCTTTCTTT
V gene: TRBV27
clone size: NA
J gene: TRBJ1-1
D gene: NA

CDR3 protein: CASSYSTGWDTQYF
CDR3 DNA: TGTGCCAGCAGTTACTCGACAGGGTGGGATACGCAGTATTTT
V gene: TRBV6-5
clone size: NA
J gene: TRBJ2-3
D gene: TRBD1

CDR3 protein: CASSFPGVKGAQDTQYF
CDR3 DNA: TGTGCCAGCAGCTTTCCAGGGGTCAAGGGGGCACAAGATACGCAGTATTTT
V gene: TRBV13
clone size: NA
J gene: TRBJ2-3
D gene: TRBD1

CDR3 protein: CASSLRLNYGYTF
CDR3 DNA: TGCGCCAGCAGCCTACGCCTAAACTATGGCTACACCTTC
V gene: TRBV4-1
clone size: NA
J gene: TRBJ1-2
D gene: NA

CDR3 protein: CASSNRQGINTEAFF
CDR3 DNA: TGTGCCAGCAGCAATCGACAGGGTATAAACACTGAAGCTTTCTTT
V gene: TRBV9
clone size: NA
J gene: TRBJ1-1
D gene: TRBD1

CDR3 protein: CAGGESYEQYF
CDR3 DNA: TGTGCCGGGGGGGAGTCCTACGAGCAGTACTTC
V gene: TRBV6-1
clone size: once
J gene: TRBJ2-7
D gene: TRBD2

CDR3 protein: CAWESGTRTYEQYF
CDR3 DNA: TGTGCCTGGGAGTCCGGGACTAGGACCTACGAGCAGTACTTC
V gene: TRBV30
clone size: once
J gene: TRBJ2-7
D gene: TRBD2

CDR3 protein: CASSLFSTDGGASYEQYF
CDR3 DNA: TGCGCCAGCAGCTTGTTCTCCACCGACGGGGGAGCCTCCTACGAGCAGTACTTC
V gene: TRBV5-1
clone size: NA
J gene: TRBJ2-7
D gene: NA

CDR3 protein: CATSRGEGLDDYEQYF
CDR3 DNA: TGTGCCACCAGCAGAGGGGAGGGCCTAGACGATTACGAGCAGTACTTC
V gene: TRBV15
clone size: NA
J gene: TRBJ2-7
D gene: TRBD2